A selection of T cell receptor beta chains follows, all from one sample in a study of OX40 agonist ivuxolimab in advanced cancers. Data came from immunoSEQ multiplex PCR; TCRdb stores just in-frame clones and leaves some out. Among tens of thousands of clones, nearly 90% were seen once, and the ten largest hold approximately 0.33%. This specimen was CD4+ or CD8+ T cells sorted from blood, taken in a trial of the OX40 agonist ivuxolimab. The receptors shown here come from an adult with an advanced solid tumor such as melanoma, head and neck, liver or kidney cancer. The CDR3 runs from the conserved cysteine through the conserved F or W. Fields, in order: J gene, clone size, D gene, V gene, CDR3 protein, CDR3 DNA. The D gene is left open where the match is weak. Clone sizes are given selectively: once, few, many, or a class where the clone is expanded.

j_call: TRBJ1-3
clone_size: -
d_call: -
v_call: TRBV18
cdr3_aa: CASSPPLGFSGNTIYF
cdr3_nt: TGTGCCAGCTCACCACCGCTAGGTTTCTCTGGAAACACCATATATTTT

j_call: TRBJ1-2
clone_size: -
d_call: -
v_call: TRBV13
cdr3_aa: CASSLGGPGAGGDYGYTF
cdr3_nt: TGTGCCAGCAGCTTAGGAGGTCCCGGGGCAGGTGGTGACTATGGCTACACCTTC

j_call: TRBJ1-3
clone_size: -
d_call: -
v_call: TRBV6-5
cdr3_aa: CASSYSGKSSGNTIYF
cdr3_nt: TGTGCCAGCAGTTACTCGGGGAAGAGCTCTGGAAACACCATATATTTT

j_call: TRBJ2-7
clone_size: -
d_call: -
v_call: TRBV11-2
cdr3_aa: CASSLGPREAYEQYF
cdr3_nt: TGTGCCAGCAGCTTAGGGCCTCGTGAGGCCTACGAGCAGTACTTC

j_call: TRBJ2-5
clone_size: -
d_call: -
v_call: TRBV30
cdr3_aa: CAWSLTGRETQYF
cdr3_nt: TGTGCCTGGAGTTTAACAGGGCGGGAGACCCAGTACTTC

j_call: TRBJ2-7
clone_size: -
d_call: TRBD2
v_call: TRBV5-1
cdr3_aa: CASSLVLAGISYEQYF
cdr3_nt: TGCGCCAGCAGCTTGGTATTAGCGGGGATCTCCTACGAGCAGTACTTC

j_call: TRBJ2-7
clone_size: -
d_call: TRBD2
v_call: TRBV13
cdr3_aa: CASSLVSGGGNEQYF
cdr3_nt: TGTGCCAGCAGCTTAGTGTCGGGCGGGGGGAACGAGCAGTACTTC

j_call: TRBJ2-7
clone_size: once
d_call: -
v_call: TRBV11-3
cdr3_aa: CASSLGAGAPYEQYF
cdr3_nt: TGTGCCAGCAGCTTAGGGGCGGGGGCCCCCTACGAGCAGTACTTC

j_call: TRBJ1-3
clone_size: few
d_call: -
v_call: TRBV2
cdr3_aa: CASSVWQSGNTIYF
cdr3_nt: TGTGCCAGCAGTGTCTGGCAGTCTGGAAACACCATATATTTT

j_call: TRBJ1-2
clone_size: once
d_call: TRBD1
v_call: TRBV18
cdr3_aa: CASSGDRVDYGYTF
cdr3_nt: TGTGCCAGCTCAGGGGACAGGGTTGACTATGGCTACACCTTC